These T cell receptor beta chains were read from a single sample in a study of T cell responses to AZD1222 COVID-19 vaccine. Generated by immunoSEQ multiplex PCR, the TCRdb table keeps only in-frame clones and is missing some. This table has more than 85,000 clones, more than 75% appearing once. The material sequenced was peripheral blood, taken on day 0 of AZD1222 vaccination. These TCRs come from an adult in good health. CDR3s include the opening cysteine and the closing phenylalanine or tryptophan. Fields, in order: clone size, V gene, J gene, D gene, CDR3 DNA, CDR3 protein. A D gene is named only where the DNA matches it firmly. Clone size appears in some rows only: once, few, many, or a class for an expanded clone.

size: few
V: TRBV7-2
J: TRBJ1-4
D: .
DNA: TGTGCCAGCAGCTTAGGAGCAGGGGAAAAACTGTTTTTT
CDR3: CASSLGAGEKLFF

size: .
V: TRBV15
J: TRBJ2-1
D: .
DNA: TGTGCCACCAGCAAGAGCTCCTACAATGAGCAGTTCTTC
CDR3: CATSKSSYNEQFF

size: .
V: TRBV6-5
J: TRBJ1-2
D: .
DNA: TGTGCCAGCACCGACGGGGCAGCTTATGGCTACACCTTC
CDR3: CASTDGAAYGYTF

size: .
V: TRBV5-1
J: TRBJ1-1
D: TRBD1
DNA: TGCGCCAGCAGCCCTGGAACAGGGGGCCGCGGAGCTTTCTTT
CDR3: CASSPGTGGRGAFF

size: .
V: TRBV19
J: TRBJ2-7
D: .
DNA: TGTGCCAGTAGTTCGACGACCAGGGGAGTATTCTTC
CDR3: CASSSTTRGVFF

size: once
V: TRBV3-1/TRBV3-2
J: TRBJ2-7
D: .
DNA: TGTGCCAGCAGCCTGCGTAGGGGAGGGGGGACCGAGCAGTACTTC
CDR3: CASSLRRGGGTEQYF

size: .
V: TRBV4-1
J: TRBJ2-7
D: .
DNA: TGCGCCAGCAGCCAAGAAACGGGGGTGAACTACGAGCAGTACTTC
CDR3: CASSQETGVNYEQYF

size: .
V: TRBV19
J: TRBJ1-3
D: .
DNA: TGTGCCAGTAGTAAGAACACCATATATTTT
CDR3: CASSKNTIYF

size: .
V: TRBV10-3
J: TRBJ2-1
D: .
DNA: TGTGCCATCAGGGGCGGTAACAATGAGCAGTTCTTC
CDR3: CAIRGGNNEQFF

size: .
V: TRBV18
J: TRBJ2-1
D: .
DNA: TGTGCCAGCTCACCGGGCTCCTACAATGAGCAGTTCTTC
CDR3: CASSPGSYNEQFF

size: few
V: TRBV6-2/TRBV6-3
J: TRBJ2-3
D: TRBD2
DNA: TGTGCCAGCAGCCACCCTAGCGGGTGGAGGACAGATACGCAGTATTTT
CDR3: CASSHPSGWRTDTQYF

size: .
V: TRBV19
J: TRBJ2-7
D: .
DNA: TGTGCCAGTAGCGAGCCGAGGGAGCAGTACTTC
CDR3: CASSEPREQYF

size: .
V: TRBV5-4
J: TRBJ2-1
D: TRBD2
DNA: TGTGCCAGCAGCTTGGCCGGGGGGAGGGATGAGCAGTTCTTC
CDR3: CASSLAGGRDEQFF

size: .
V: TRBV19
J: TRBJ2-2
D: TRBD1
DNA: TGTGCCAGTAGTGGACAGGGTGGAATAACCGGGGAGCTGTTTTTT
CDR3: CASSGQGGITGELFF

size: .
V: TRBV19
J: TRBJ1-6
D: .
DNA: TGTGCCAGTAGTATTGATCGGGATTCACCCCTCCACTTT
CDR3: CASSIDRDSPLHF

size: .
V: TRBV5-5
J: TRBJ1-1
D: TRBD1
DNA: TGTGCCAGCAGCGTACAGGGGAGCACTGAAGCTTTCTTT
CDR3: CASSVQGSTEAFF

size: few
V: TRBV7-9
J: TRBJ2-7
D: .
DNA: TGTGCCAGCAGCTTAGCGATTGAAAGAGAGCAGTACTTC
CDR3: CASSLAIEREQYF

size: .
V: TRBV5-4
J: TRBJ1-2
D: .
DNA: TGTGCCAGCAGCTCCCCCCGCGAGACAGTCTATGGCTACACCTTC
CDR3: CASSSPRETVYGYTF